Listed below are T cell receptor beta chains from one sample, sequenced in a study of CD8 T cell repertoires and HIV-1 epitope variants. The antigens for these receptors are not known. Produced via immunoSEQ multiplex PCR; TCRdb's table is partial and in-frame only. The data contain around 4,000 clones, 60% to 80% of them singletons. The material sequenced was cultured CD8+ T cells derived from PBMCs. The receptor set was obtained from a male donor with HIV. Each CDR3 is given with its conserved first and last residue. The order of the fields is D gene, J gene, V gene, clone size, CDR3 DNA, CDR3 protein. The D gene is left open where the match is weak. The size entry is marked missing in some rows and otherwise reads once, few, many or a size class.

>-|TRBJ1-1|TRBV5-6|-
TGTGCCAGCAGCTCTCTTATGAACACTGAAGCTTTCTTT
CASSSLMNTEAFF
>-|TRBJ2-7|TRBV30|-
TGTGCCTGGAGTACATTACAGGGAGACGAGCAGTACTTC
CAWSTLQGDEQYF
>-|TRBJ1-3|TRBV5-4|-
TGTGCCAGCAGCCCAGGCTCTGGAAACACCATATATTTT
CASSPGSGNTIYF
>-|TRBJ2-7|TRBV28|few
TGTGCCAGCAGTTGGATAGACAGTCCCTACGAGCAGTACTTC
CASSWIDSPYEQYF
>-|TRBJ2-1|TRBV27|-
TGTGCCAGCAGTCCCCTAAGTTACAATGAGCAGTTCTTC
CASSPLSYNEQFF
>TRBD1|TRBJ2-7|TRBV5-1|-
TGCGCCAGCAGCTTGGTACAGGGGGACCCCTACGAGCAGTACTTC
CASSLVQGDPYEQYF
>-|TRBJ1-1|TRBV15|-
TGTGCCACCAGCAGAGATTCAGGGAACACTGAAGCTTTCTTT
CATSRDSGNTEAFF
>TRBD2|TRBJ2-1|TRBV6-5|-
TGTGCCAGCAACTTACTAGCGGGGGACTACAATGAGCAGTTCTTC
CASNLLAGDYNEQFF
>-|TRBJ2-7|TRBV5-6|-
TGTGCCAGCAGCTATATTGACTCAGGCTACGAGCAGTACTTC
CASSYIDSGYEQYF
>TRBD1|TRBJ1-6|TRBV6-1|-
TGTGCCAGCAGTACCTGGACAGGGGATAATTCACCCCTCCACTTT
CASSTWTGDNSPLHF
>TRBD1|TRBJ1-1|TRBV5-4|-
TGTGCCAGCAGCTTAGGACAGGGTACCACTGAAGCTTTCTTT
CASSLGQGTTEAFF
>-|TRBJ2-1|TRBV5-6|-
TGTGCCAGCAGCTTTAACCTCGACGGCTATGAGCAGTTCTTC
CASSFNLDGYEQFF
>-|TRBJ2-7|TRBV6-5|few
TGTGCCAGCAGTCCGGGACCCACCGGGAACGAGCAGTACTTC
CASSPGPTGNEQYF
>-|TRBJ1-2|TRBV28|-
TGTGCCAGCACCACCGACATCACAGGGTACTATGGCTACACCTTC
CASTTDITGYYGYTF
>TRBD2|TRBJ2-7|TRBV2|few
TGTGCCAGCAGGAGCCAACTAGCGGGCCTCATCCCTAACTACGAGCAGTACTTC
CASRSQLAGLIPNYEQYF
>TRBD2|TRBJ2-3|TRBV5-8|-
TGTGCCAGCAGCTTGGATAGCGGGGCAGATACGCAGTATTTT
CASSLDSGADTQYF
>-|TRBJ2-7|TRBV19|-
TGTGCCAGTAGTGCGGGACAATCCTACGAGCAGTACTTC
CASSAGQSYEQYF
>-|TRBJ1-3|TRBV4-3|few
TGCGCCAGCAGTCGTGACAGGTTACAATCTGGAAACACCATATATTTT
CASSRDRLQSGNTIYF
>-|TRBJ2-1|TRBV19|few
TGTGCCAGTAGTATAGGATGGGGGGTCGCCTACAATGAGCAGTTCTTC
CASSIGWGVAYNEQFF
>-|TRBJ2-1|TRBV5-5|-
TGTGCCAGCAGCTTGGGGCTCGTGGACTACAATGAGCAGTTCTTC
CASSLGLVDYNEQFF
>-|TRBJ1-1|TRBV6-1|few
TGTGCCAGCATTTCCCGAACGACAGAAGCTTTCTTT
CASISRTTEAFF
>TRBD2|TRBJ2-3|TRBV13|-
TGTGCCAGCAGCTCTAGCGGGAGTCCCACAGATACGCAGTATTTT
CASSSSGSPTDTQYF
>-|TRBJ1-1|TRBV6-5|-
TGTGCCAGCAGCCCGACCCAAACTGAAGCTTTCTTT
CASSPTQTEAFF
>TRBD1|TRBJ1-1|TRBV19|few
TGTGCCAGTAGGACAGGGGTGCGGAACACTGAAGCTTTCTTT
CASRTGVRNTEAFF
>-|TRBJ2-3|TRBV6-5|-
TGTGCCAGCAGTTACGAAACCCCCACAGATACGCAGTATTTT
CASSYETPTDTQYF
>-|TRBJ2-7|TRBV30|-
TGTGCCTGGAGAGAGGGGGGCAACTTCGAGCAGTACTTC
CAWREGGNFEQYF
>-|TRBJ2-1|TRBV7-6|-
TGTGCCAGCAGCTTAGGAGTGGGGATTTTGGGAAATGAGCAGTTCTTC
CASSLGVGILGNEQFF
>-|TRBJ2-1|TRBV4-1|few
TGCGCCAGCAGCCAAGAAGGGACCAATGAGCAGTTCTTC
CASSQEGTNEQFF
>-|TRBJ2-6|TRBV6-5|-
TGTGCCAGCACCTTAGTATCTGGGGCCAACGTCCTGACTTTC
CASTLVSGANVLTF
>-|TRBJ1-1|TRBV28|-
TGTGCCAGCAGTTCTACAGGGATCGGGCACACTGAAGCTTTCTTT
CASSSTGIGHTEAFF
>TRBD2|TRBJ2-5|TRBV6-5|-
TGTGCCAGCTCCGGGACTGGCGGGAGAAGGGAGACCCAGTACTTC
CASSGTGGRRETQYF
>-|TRBJ1-5|TRBV15|-
TGTGCCACCAGAGATTGGGACAGCAATCAGCCCCAGCATTTT
CATRDWDSNQPQHF
>-|TRBJ2-1|TRBV18|-
TGTGCCAGCTCACCAGGGGCCCCTAGCTCCTACAATGAGCAGTTCTTC
CASSPGAPSSYNEQFF
>TRBD1|TRBJ1-5|TRBV19|-
TGTGCCAGTGATACAGGGGGCTGGTCTAGCAATCAGCCCCAGCATTTT
CASDTGGWSSNQPQHF
>-|TRBJ1-1|TRBV27|-
TGTGCCAGCAGGGGCGGCGGGGCTGAAGCTTTCTTT
CASRGGGAEAFF
>TRBD2|TRBJ2-1|TRBV4-3|few
TGCGCCAGCAGCCAAGCCCAGCCCGGGGGGGCTACCTACAATGAGCAGTTCTTC
CASSQAQPGGATYNEQFF
>-|TRBJ1-5|TRBV5-8|-
TGTGCCAGCAGCCCCCAGTACTATAGCAATCAGCCCCAGCATTTT
CASSPQYYSNQPQHF
>-|TRBJ2-7|TRBV28|-
TGTGCCAGCAGTTTAGGTGTATATGAGCAGTACTTC
CASSLGVYEQYF
>-|TRBJ1-4|TRBV7-9|-
TGTGCCAGCAGCCACCCTTTGGGGGGTGAAAAACTGTTTTTT
CASSHPLGGEKLFF
>TRBD1|TRBJ2-7|TRBV10-3|few
TGTGCCATCAGTGTGGGAGGACAGGGGGGCGAGCAGTACTTC
CAISVGGQGGEQYF
>TRBD1|TRBJ2-7|TRBV13|-
TGTGCCAGCAGCTTCTTAGGGACAGGGGGCAACTACGAGCAGTACTTC
CASSFLGTGGNYEQYF
>-|TRBJ2-1|TRBV7-3|-
TGTGCCAGCAGCCGCACACAGGGTCCCTACAATGAGCAGTTCTTC
CASSRTQGPYNEQFF
>TRBD1|TRBJ1-5|TRBV7-6|-
TGTGCCAGCAGCTTAGGGGAGGGGGCTAATGAGCCCCAGCATTTT
CASSLGEGANEPQHF
>-|TRBJ1-2|TRBV6-5|-
TGTGCCAGCAGTTGGGATGACGGTGAATATGGCTACACCTTC
CASSWDDGEYGYTF
>-|TRBJ1-5|TRBV18|-
TGTGCCAGCTCACCGAACGGGGCGAAAGAGGAGCCCCAGCATTTT
CASSPNGAKEEPQHF
>TRBD2|TRBJ2-3|TRBV7-3|-
TGTGCCAGCAGCCCGGGGAGCGGGGGGTTAGCAGATACGCAGTATTTT
CASSPGSGGLADTQYF
>-|TRBJ1-4|TRBV21-1|few
TGTGCCTGGAGGTTTTCAGGGGCTAATGAAAAACTGTTTTTT
CAWRFSGANEKLFF
>-|TRBJ2-7|TRBV27|-
TGTGCCAGCAGTTTAAAAGCTTCCTACGAGCAGTACTTC
CASSLKASYEQYF
>TRBD2|TRBJ2-7|TRBV28|-
TGTGCCAGCAGTTCCCTAGCGGGAGGGCTCTCCTACGAGCAGTACTTC
CASSSLAGGLSYEQYF
>-|TRBJ1-1|TRBV15|large
TGTGCCACCAGCAGAGATAGGGCGCCAAACACTGAAGCTTTCTTT
CATSRDRAPNTEAFF
>-|TRBJ1-1|TRBV6-6|once
TGTGCCAGCAGTTACGGGGCCTCGAGCACTGAAGCTTTCTTT
CASSYGASSTEAFF
>-|TRBJ2-4|TRBV6-1|-
TGTGCCAGCAGTGGGCGACAGGAACCGTACATTCAGTACTTC
CASSGRQEPYIQYF
>-|TRBJ2-7|TRBV2|-
TGTGCCAGCAGTGCCCAGCTAGCAGTCGAGCAGTACTTC
CASSAQLAVEQYF